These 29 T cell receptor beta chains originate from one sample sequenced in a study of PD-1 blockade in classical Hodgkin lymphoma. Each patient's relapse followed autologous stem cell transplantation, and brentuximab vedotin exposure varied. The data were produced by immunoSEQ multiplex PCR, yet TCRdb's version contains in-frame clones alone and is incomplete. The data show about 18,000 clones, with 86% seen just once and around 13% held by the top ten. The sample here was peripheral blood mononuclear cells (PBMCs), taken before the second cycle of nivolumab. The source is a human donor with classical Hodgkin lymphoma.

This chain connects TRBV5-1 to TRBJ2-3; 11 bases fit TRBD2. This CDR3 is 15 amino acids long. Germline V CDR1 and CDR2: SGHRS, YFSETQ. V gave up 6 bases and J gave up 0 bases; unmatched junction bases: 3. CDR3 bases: TGCGCCAGCACTGTAGCGGGGGGGAGCACAGATACGCAGTATTTT. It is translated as CASTVAGGSTDTQYF.

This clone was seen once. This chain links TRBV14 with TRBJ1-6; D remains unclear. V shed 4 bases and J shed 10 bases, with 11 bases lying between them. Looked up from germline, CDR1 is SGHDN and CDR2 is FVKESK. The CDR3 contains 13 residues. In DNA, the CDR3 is TGTGCCAGCAGCCTAATAACGGGATCACCCCTCCACTTT. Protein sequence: CASSLITGSPLHF.

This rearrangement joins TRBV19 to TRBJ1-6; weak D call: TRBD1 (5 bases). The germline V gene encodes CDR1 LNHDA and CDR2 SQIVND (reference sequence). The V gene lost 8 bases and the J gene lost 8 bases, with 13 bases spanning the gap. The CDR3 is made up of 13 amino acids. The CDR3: CASQQVRDSPLHF. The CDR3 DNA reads TGTGCCAGTCAACAGGTTAGAGATTCACCCCTCCACTTT.

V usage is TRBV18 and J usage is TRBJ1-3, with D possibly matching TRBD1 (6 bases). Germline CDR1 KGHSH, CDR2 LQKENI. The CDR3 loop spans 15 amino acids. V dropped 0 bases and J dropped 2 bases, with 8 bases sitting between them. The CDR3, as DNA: TGTGCCAGCTCACCACCCGGGGGGCCTGGAAACACCATATATTTT. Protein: CASSPPGGPGNTIYF.

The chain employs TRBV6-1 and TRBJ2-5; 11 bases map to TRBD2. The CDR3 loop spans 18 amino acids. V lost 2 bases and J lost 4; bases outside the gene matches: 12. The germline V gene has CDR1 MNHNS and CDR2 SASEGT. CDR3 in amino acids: CASSEQISGGAVGETQYF. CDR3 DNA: TGTGCCAGCAGTGAACAGATTAGCGGGGGGGCCGTGGGAGAGACCCAGTACTTC.

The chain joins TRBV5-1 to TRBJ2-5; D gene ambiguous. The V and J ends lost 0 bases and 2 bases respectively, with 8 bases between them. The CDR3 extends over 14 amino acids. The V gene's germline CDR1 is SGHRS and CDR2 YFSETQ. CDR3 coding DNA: TGCGCCAGCAGCTTGGGTCGCGTGCAAGAGACCCAGTACTTC. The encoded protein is CASSLGRVQETQYF.

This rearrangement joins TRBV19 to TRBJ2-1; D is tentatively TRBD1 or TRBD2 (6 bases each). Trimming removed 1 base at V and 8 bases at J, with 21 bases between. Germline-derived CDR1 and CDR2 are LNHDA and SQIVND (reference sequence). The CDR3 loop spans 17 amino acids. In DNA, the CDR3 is TGTGCCAGTAGTATAGGATTTAAGAAGGGGGGCCGTGATGAGCAGTTCTTC. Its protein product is CASSIGFKKGGRDEQFF.

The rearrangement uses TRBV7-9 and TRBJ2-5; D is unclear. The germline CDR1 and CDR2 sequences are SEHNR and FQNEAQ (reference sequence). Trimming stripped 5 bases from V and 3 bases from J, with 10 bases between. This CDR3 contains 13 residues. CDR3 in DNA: TGTGCCAGCAGCACTGAGGTAAAAGAGACCCAGTACTTC. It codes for CASSTEVKETQYF.

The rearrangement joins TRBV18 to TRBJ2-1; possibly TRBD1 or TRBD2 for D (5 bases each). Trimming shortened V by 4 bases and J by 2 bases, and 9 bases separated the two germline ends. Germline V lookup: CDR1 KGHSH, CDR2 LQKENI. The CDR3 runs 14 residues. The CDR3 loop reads CASSRGPPYNEQFF. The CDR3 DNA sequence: TGTGCCAGCTCACGGGGACCTCCCTACAATGAGCAGTTCTTC.

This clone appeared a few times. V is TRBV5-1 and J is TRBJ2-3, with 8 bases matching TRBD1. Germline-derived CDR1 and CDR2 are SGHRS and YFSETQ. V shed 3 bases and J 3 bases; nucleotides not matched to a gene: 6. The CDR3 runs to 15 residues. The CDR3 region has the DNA TGCGCCAGCAGCTCGCGTGGACAGGGAACAGATACGCAGTATTTT. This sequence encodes CASSSRGQGTDTQYF.

The CDR3 DNA is TGTGCCACCTCCATTCAACGGGACAGGGGAGGTCACGAGCAGTACTTC. This translates into CATSIQRDRGGHEQYF. The V and J genes are TRBV10-3 and TRBJ2-7, with 10 positions matching TRBD1. This CDR3 is built from 16 residues. Germline loops: CDR1 ENHRY, CDR2 SYGVKD. The V gene end was trimmed by 10 bases and the J gene end by 5 bases; junction bases not matched to a gene: 17.

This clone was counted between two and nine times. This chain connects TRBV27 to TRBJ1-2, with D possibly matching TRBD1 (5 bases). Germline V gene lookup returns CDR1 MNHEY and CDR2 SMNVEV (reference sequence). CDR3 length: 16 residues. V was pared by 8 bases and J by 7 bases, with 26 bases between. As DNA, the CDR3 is TGTGCCAGCGGCGCCCTTGGGGGGGACTACGGGGGTGGCTACACCTTC. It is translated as CASGALGGDYGGGYTF.

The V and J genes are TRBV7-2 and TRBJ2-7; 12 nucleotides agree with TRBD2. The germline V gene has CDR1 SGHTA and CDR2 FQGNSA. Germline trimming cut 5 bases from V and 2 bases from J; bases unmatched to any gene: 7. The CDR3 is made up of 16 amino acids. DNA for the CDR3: TGTGCCAGCAGCCCCGAACTAGCGGGGGGAACCTACGAGCAGTACTTC. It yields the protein CASSPELAGGTYEQYF.

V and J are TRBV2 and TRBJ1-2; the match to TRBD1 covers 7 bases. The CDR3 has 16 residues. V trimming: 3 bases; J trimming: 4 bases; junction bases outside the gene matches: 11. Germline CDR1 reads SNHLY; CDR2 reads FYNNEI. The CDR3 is CASSESTGALSYGYTF. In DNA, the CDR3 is TGTGCCAGCAGTGAGAGTACAGGGGCCTTGTCCTATGGCTACACCTTC.

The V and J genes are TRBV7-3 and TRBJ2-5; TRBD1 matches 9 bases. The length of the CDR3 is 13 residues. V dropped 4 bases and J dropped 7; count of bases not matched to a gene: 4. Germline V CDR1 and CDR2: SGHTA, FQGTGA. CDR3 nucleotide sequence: TGTGCCAGCAGCTCGACGGACAGGGGGACCCAGTACTTC. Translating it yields CASSSTDRGTQYF.

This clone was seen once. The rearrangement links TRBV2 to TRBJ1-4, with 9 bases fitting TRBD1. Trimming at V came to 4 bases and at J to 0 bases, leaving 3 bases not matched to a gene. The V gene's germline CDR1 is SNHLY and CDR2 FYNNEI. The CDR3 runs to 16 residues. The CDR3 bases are TGTGCCAGCAGTGGGGACAGGGTAACAACTAATGAAAAACTGTTTTTT. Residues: CASSGDRVTTNEKLFF.

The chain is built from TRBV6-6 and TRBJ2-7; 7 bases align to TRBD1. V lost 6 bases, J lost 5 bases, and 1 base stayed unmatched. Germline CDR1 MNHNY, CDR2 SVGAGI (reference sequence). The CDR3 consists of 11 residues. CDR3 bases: TGTGCCAGCAGCGACAGGGACGAGCAGTACTTC. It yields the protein CASSDRDEQYF.

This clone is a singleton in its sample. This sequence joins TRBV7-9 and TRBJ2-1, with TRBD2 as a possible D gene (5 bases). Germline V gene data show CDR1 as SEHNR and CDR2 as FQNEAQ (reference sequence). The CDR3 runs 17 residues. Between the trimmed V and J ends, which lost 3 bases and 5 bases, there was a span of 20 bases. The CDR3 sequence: CASSFRPRSGWDNEQFF. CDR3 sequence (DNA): TGTGCCAGCAGCTTTCGTCCCCGATCGGGGTGGGACAATGAGCAGTTCTTC.

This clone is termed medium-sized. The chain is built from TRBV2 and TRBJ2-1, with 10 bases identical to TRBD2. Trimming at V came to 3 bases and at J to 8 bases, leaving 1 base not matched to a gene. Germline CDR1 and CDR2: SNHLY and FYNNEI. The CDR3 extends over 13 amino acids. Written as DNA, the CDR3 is TGTGCCAGCAGTGACGGGACTAGCGATGAGCAGTTCTTC. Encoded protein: CASSDGTSDEQFF.

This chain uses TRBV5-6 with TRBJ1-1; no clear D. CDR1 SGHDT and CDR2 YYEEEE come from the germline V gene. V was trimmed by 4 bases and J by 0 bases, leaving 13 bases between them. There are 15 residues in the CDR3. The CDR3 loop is CASSPTRDMNTEAFF. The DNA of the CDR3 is TGTGCCAGCAGCCCCACGCGGGATATGAACACTGAAGCTTTCTTT.

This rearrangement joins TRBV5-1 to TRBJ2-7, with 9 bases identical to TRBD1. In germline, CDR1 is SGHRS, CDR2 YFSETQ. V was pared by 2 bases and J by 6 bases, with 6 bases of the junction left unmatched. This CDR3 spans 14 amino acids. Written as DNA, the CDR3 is TGCGCCAGCAGCTTAACAGGGGGCGGACGCGAGCAGTACTTC. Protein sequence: CASSLTGGGREQYF.

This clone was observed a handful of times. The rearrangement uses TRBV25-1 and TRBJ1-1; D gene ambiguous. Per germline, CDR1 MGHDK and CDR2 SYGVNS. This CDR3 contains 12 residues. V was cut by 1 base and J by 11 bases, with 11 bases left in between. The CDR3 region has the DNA TGTGCCAGCAGTGAATCTGGAGGGTTGGCTTTCTTT. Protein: CASSESGGLAFF.

CDR3 nucleotide sequence: TGCGCCAGCAGCTTGGATGGGAGCGAGACCGGGGAGCTGTTTTTT. As protein: CASSLDGSETGELFF. The chain combines TRBV5-1 with TRBJ2-2; TRBD2 is a possible D gene (5 bases). The germline V gene has CDR1 SGHRS and CDR2 YFSETQ. V lost 0 bases and J 5 bases, leaving 11 bases between the germline ends. The CDR3 consists of 15 residues.

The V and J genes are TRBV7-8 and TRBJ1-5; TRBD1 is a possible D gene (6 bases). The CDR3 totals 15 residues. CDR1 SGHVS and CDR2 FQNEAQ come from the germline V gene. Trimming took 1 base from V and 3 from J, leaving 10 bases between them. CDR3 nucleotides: TGTGCCAGCAGCTTAGACAGGGTAGACAATCAGCCCCAGCATTTT. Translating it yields CASSLDRVDNQPQHF.

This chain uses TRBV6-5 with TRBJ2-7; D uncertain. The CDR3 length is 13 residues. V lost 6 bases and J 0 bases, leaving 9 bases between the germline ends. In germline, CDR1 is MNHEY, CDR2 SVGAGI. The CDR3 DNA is TGTGCCAGCAGGCCTCATAGCTCCTACGAGCAGTACTTC. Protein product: CASRPHSSYEQYF.

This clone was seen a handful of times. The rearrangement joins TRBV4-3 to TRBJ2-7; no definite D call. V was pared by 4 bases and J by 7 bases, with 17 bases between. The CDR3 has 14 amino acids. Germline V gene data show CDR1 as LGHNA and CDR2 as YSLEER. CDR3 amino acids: CASSPDDRSREQYF. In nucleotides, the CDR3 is TGCGCCAGCAGCCCCGACGACCGGTCGCGGGAGCAGTACTTC.

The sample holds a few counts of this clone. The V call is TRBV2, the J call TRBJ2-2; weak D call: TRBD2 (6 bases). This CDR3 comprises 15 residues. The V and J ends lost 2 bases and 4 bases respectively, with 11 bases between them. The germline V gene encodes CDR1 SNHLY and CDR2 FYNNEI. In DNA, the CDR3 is TGTGCCAGCAGTGAACAACTAGCTGGCACCGGGGAGCTGTTTTTT. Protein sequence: CASSEQLAGTGELFF.

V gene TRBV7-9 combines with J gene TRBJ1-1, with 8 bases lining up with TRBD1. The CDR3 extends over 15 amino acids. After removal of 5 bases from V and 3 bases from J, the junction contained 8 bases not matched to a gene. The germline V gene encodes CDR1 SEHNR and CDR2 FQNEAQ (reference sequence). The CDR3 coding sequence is TGTGCCAGCAGCGCCGACGGACAGGGATACACTGAAGCTTTCTTT. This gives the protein CASSADGQGYTEAFF.

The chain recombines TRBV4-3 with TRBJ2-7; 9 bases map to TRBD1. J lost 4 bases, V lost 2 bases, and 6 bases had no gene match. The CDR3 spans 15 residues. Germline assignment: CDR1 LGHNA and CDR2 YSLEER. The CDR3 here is CASSQLPGQGYEQYF. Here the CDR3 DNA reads TGCGCCAGCAGCCAACTCCCGGGACAGGGATACGAGCAGTACTTC.